The 2 T cell receptor beta chains below all came from one sample that was sequenced in a study of control samples from healthy donors and cancer patients. Only in-frame clones appear in the TCRdb table, and some are missing; sequencing was by immunoSEQ multiplex PCR. This table has around 190,000 clones, 90% appearing once. Sample: blood. The source is a woman aged 50 to 60 in good health.

The chain carries TRBV7-9 and TRBJ1-2; TRBD1 is a possible D gene (6 bases). There are 14 residues in the CDR3. Trimming shortened V by 4 bases and J by 8 bases, and 17 bases separated the two germline ends. Germline V gene sequence: CDR1 SEHNR, CDR2 FQNEAQ (reference sequence). The CDR3 region is CASSSLFQTGGYTF. CDR3 DNA: TGTGCCAGCAGCTCCCTATTTCAGACAGGAGGCTACACCTTC.

This chain connects TRBV9 to TRBJ2-7; no clear D. The germline gives CDR1 SGDLS, CDR2 YYNGEE. This CDR3 comprises 14 residues. The ends were cut back, 4 bases at V and 6 bases at J, with 17 bases in the middle. The CDR3 region is CASSPDPNPVEQYF. The CDR3 coding sequence is TGTGCCAGCAGCCCCGATCCGAATCCCGTCGAGCAGTACTTC.